This paragraph covers one T cell receptor (beta chain) sequence. CDR1 and CDR2 from the germline V gene are MNHEY and SVGAGI. V lost 0 bases and J lost 8, with 8 bases in between. The CDR3 is 13 residues long. The data originate from a study of cytomegalovirus exposure and HLA in healthy donors. Here immunoSEQ multiplex PCR was the method, and the copy in TCRdb shows in-frame clones only, minus some. The table lists 300,000 to 400,000 clones, approximately 88% of them singletons. Sequencing was performed on PBMCs. The V call is TRBV6-5, the J call TRBJ2-1, with no clear D. The sequence came from a man aged 30-40 years in good health and CMV-seronegative. The CDR3: CASSYSVSDEQFF. The CDR3 DNA reads as TGTGCCAGCAGTTACTCCGTGAGCGATGAGCAGTTCTTC.